This T cell receptor beta chain was identified during a study of T cell responses to AZD1222 COVID-19 vaccine. The CDR3 extends over 15 amino acids. V lost 0 bases and J lost 3, with 9 bases in between. Germline lookup yields CDR1 LGHNA and CDR2 YSLEER. General observations from the study: Repertoires were obtained only post-peak T cell response. Baseline seropositivity occurred in only six AZD1222 recipients.

Only in-frame clones appear in the TCRdb table, and some are missing; sequencing was by immunoSEQ multiplex PCR. Of approximately 150,000 clones listed, around 89% are singletons. This clone was observed a single time. What it binds is not known. The TCR comes from an adult in good health. The material was peripheral blood, obtained on day 0 of MenACWY control vaccination. The chain joins TRBV4-3 to TRBJ1-5, with D unresolved. For the CDR3, the DNA is TGCGCCAGCAGCCAAGATTGGAACCCCAATCAGCCCCAGCATTTT. This translates into CASSQDWNPNQPQHF.